Listed below are T cell receptor beta chains from one sample, sequenced in a study of shared clonotypes between healthy human individuals. TCRdb keeps only in-frame clones here, not all; method: immunoSEQ multiplex PCR. The sample has more than 500,000 clones; 85% to 95% are singletons. The specimen sequenced was naive CD8+ T cells sorted from blood. These receptor sequences come from a woman in her twenties or thirties in good health. CDR3s include the opening cysteine and the closing phenylalanine or tryptophan. The order of the fields is clone size, D gene, J gene, V gene, CDR3 DNA, CDR3 protein. A D gene is named only where the DNA matches it firmly. Size is omitted from some rows. Given values are once, few, many or a class for expanded clones.

size: -
D: -
J: TRBJ1-5
V: TRBV19
DNA: TGTGCCAGTAGTCCCCAACCGTATCAGCCCCAGCATTTT
CDR3: CASSPQPYQPQHF

size: -
D: TRBD2
J: TRBJ2-7
V: TRBV28
DNA: TGTGCCAGCAGTTCTGTCAGCGGGAGGGACGAGCAGTACTTC
CDR3: CASSSVSGRDEQYF

size: -
D: -
J: TRBJ1-5
V: TRBV19
DNA: TGTGCCAGTAGTACCCGGGGTCTGAATCAGCCCCAGCATTTT
CDR3: CASSTRGLNQPQHF

size: -
D: TRBD2
J: TRBJ2-2
V: TRBV10-3
DNA: TGTGCCATCAGTGAGTTCCTAGCGGGAGTACGTGATCGTCGCACCGGGGAGCTGTTTTTT
CDR3: CAISEFLAGVRDRRTGELFF

size: once
D: TRBD2
J: TRBJ2-5
V: TRBV6-5
DNA: TGTGCCAGCAGTCAATGGACTAGCGGGAGTGAGACCCAGTACTTC
CDR3: CASSQWTSGSETQYF

size: -
D: TRBD2
J: TRBJ2-2
V: TRBV27
DNA: TGTGCCAGCAGTTTAAGACTAGCGGGGCTCACCGGGGAGCTGTTTTTT
CDR3: CASSLRLAGLTGELFF

size: -
D: -
J: TRBJ2-7
V: TRBV19
DNA: TGTGCCAGTAGTTTCGCTCCTGCTAGCGAATACGAGCAGTACTTC
CDR3: CASSFAPASEYEQYF

size: -
D: -
J: TRBJ1-1
V: TRBV4-1
DNA: TGCGCCAGCAGCCAAGCAGAGACAGAACTGGACACTGAAGCTTTCTTT
CDR3: CASSQAETELDTEAFF

size: -
D: TRBD2
J: TRBJ2-3
V: TRBV27
DNA: TGTGCCAGCGGGCCTACTAGCGGGTCGATCACAGATACGCAGTATTTT
CDR3: CASGPTSGSITDTQYF

size: -
D: TRBD2
J: TRBJ2-7
V: TRBV7-2
DNA: TGTGCCAGCAGCTTAGAGGCACTAGCGGGAGGGTTCGCCTACGAGCAGTACTTC
CDR3: CASSLEALAGGFAYEQYF

size: -
D: -
J: TRBJ1-5
V: TRBV27
DNA: TGTGCCAGCAGTGTACGGGGGGGCAATCAGCCCCAGCATTTT
CDR3: CASSVRGGNQPQHF

size: -
D: -
J: TRBJ2-1
V: TRBV2
DNA: TGTGCCAGCAGACTAGAAGGCAATGAGCAGTTCTTC
CDR3: CASRLEGNEQFF

size: -
D: -
J: TRBJ2-2
V: TRBV19
DNA: TGTGCCAGTCACCGAGCGGTCGGGGAGCTGTTTTTT
CDR3: CASHRAVGELFF

size: -
D: -
J: TRBJ2-5
V: TRBV28
DNA: TGTGCCAGCAGTTTGGTTAGGCTCCTTCAAGAGACCCAGTACTTC
CDR3: CASSLVRLLQETQYF

size: -
D: -
J: TRBJ1-1
V: TRBV6-6
DNA: TGTGCCAGCAGTTACTCCTTGAACACTGAAGCTTTCTTT
CDR3: CASSYSLNTEAFF

size: -
D: -
J: TRBJ1-2
V: TRBV25-1
DNA: TGTGCCAGCAGCCCCAATAAATATAACTATGGCTACACCTTC
CDR3: CASSPNKYNYGYTF

size: -
D: -
J: TRBJ2-2
V: TRBV28
DNA: TGTGCCAGCAGTTTATCTCTGTCGGGGTGGGGCACCGGGGAGCTGTTTTTT
CDR3: CASSLSLSGWGTGELFF

size: -
D: TRBD1
J: TRBJ2-6
V: TRBV27
DNA: TGTGCCAGCAGAAGGCTACCGGGACAGAGCGTCTCTGGGGCCAACGTCCTGACTTTC
CDR3: CASRRLPGQSVSGANVLTF

size: -
D: -
J: TRBJ1-5
V: TRBV28
DNA: TGTGCCAGCAGTTTCGCGCAGGGGTATCAGCCCCAGCATTTT
CDR3: CASSFAQGYQPQHF

size: -
D: -
J: TRBJ2-5
V: TRBV7-9
DNA: TGTGCCAGCAGCTTGGGGCGGACGGAGGTAGGGACCCAGTACTTC
CDR3: CASSLGRTEVGTQYF

size: -
D: -
J: TRBJ2-1
V: TRBV28
DNA: TGTGCCAGCAGGAAAAACCCCAGGGTGGCATCCTACAATGAGCAGTTCTTC
CDR3: CASRKNPRVASYNEQFF

size: -
D: TRBD2
J: TRBJ2-7
V: TRBV16
DNA: TGTGCCAGCAGCCAAGGAGCGGGAGCCTTCTACGAGCAGTACTTC
CDR3: CASSQGAGAFYEQYF

size: few
D: TRBD1
J: TRBJ1-2
V: TRBV19
DNA: TGTGCCAGTAGTATAGATCGGACAGGATATGGCTACACCTTC
CDR3: CASSIDRTGYGYTF

size: -
D: TRBD1
J: TRBJ2-3
V: TRBV7-9
DNA: TGTGCCAGCAGCTTAGTCTCGGGACAGGGATCAGATACGCAGTATTTT
CDR3: CASSLVSGQGSDTQYF

size: -
D: -
J: TRBJ1-2
V: TRBV14
DNA: TGTGCCAGCAGCCTACTACAGGGCAACAACTATGGCTACACCTTC
CDR3: CASSLLQGNNYGYTF

size: -
D: TRBD2
J: TRBJ2-1
V: TRBV10-2
DNA: TGCGCCAGCAGTGATGGACTAGCGAACTACAATGAGCAGTTCTTC
CDR3: CASSDGLANYNEQFF

size: -
D: -
J: TRBJ2-1
V: TRBV7-9
DNA: TGTGCCAGCAGCTTTAGCAGTTTCAATGAGCAGTTCTTC
CDR3: CASSFSSFNEQFF

size: -
D: TRBD1
J: TRBJ2-1
V: TRBV27
DNA: TGTGCCAGCCAAGGTGGCAGGGGGCTGTGGAGTGAGCAGTTCTTC
CDR3: CASQGGRGLWSEQFF

size: -
D: -
J: TRBJ2-1
V: TRBV5-4
DNA: TGTGCCAGCAGCCCGCTAATAGGTAATGAGCAGTTCTTC
CDR3: CASSPLIGNEQFF

size: -
D: TRBD1
J: TRBJ2-3
V: TRBV5-1
DNA: TGCGCCAGCAGCGAGGACAGGGTTAAGACAGATACGCAGTATTTT
CDR3: CASSEDRVKTDTQYF

size: -
D: TRBD2
J: TRBJ2-1
V: TRBV11-2
DNA: TGTGCCAGCAGCTTAGACGTAGTAGCGGGAGGTTACAATGAGCAGTTCTTC
CDR3: CASSLDVVAGGYNEQFF

size: -
D: TRBD1
J: TRBJ1-3
V: TRBV7-9
DNA: TGTGCCAGCAGCTTATCCATGGGACAGAAAAACACCATATATTTT
CDR3: CASSLSMGQKNTIYF

size: -
D: TRBD1
J: TRBJ2-3
V: TRBV7-9
DNA: TGTGCCAGCAGCTCGACAACAGGGGACACAGATACGCAGTATTTT
CDR3: CASSSTTGDTDTQYF

size: -
D: -
J: TRBJ1-2
V: TRBV6-6
DNA: TGTGCCAGCAGCCCACCGGGAGGGGATGGCTACACCTTC
CDR3: CASSPPGGDGYTF

size: -
D: TRBD1
J: TRBJ1-5
V: TRBV6-1
DNA: TGTGCCAGCACAGGGGGCGGTCAGCCCCAGCATTTT
CDR3: CASTGGGQPQHF

size: -
D: -
J: TRBJ1-1
V: TRBV13
DNA: TGTGCCAGCAGCGCCCAACGGTACACTGAAGCTTTCTTT
CDR3: CASSAQRYTEAFF

size: -
D: -
J: TRBJ1-1
V: TRBV4-2
DNA: TGTGCCAGCAGCCAAGCAAGGGCAGGGGAGGGGACTGAAGCTTTCTTT
CDR3: CASSQARAGEGTEAFF

size: -
D: -
J: TRBJ2-7
V: TRBV19
DNA: TGTGCCAGTAGTATAGGGGGCCCCTCCTACGAGCAGTACTTC
CDR3: CASSIGGPSYEQYF

size: -
D: -
J: TRBJ2-1
V: TRBV28
DNA: TGTGCCAGCAGTTTTAAGCTGGGTTGGGTGGATGAGCAGTTCTTC
CDR3: CASSFKLGWVDEQFF

size: -
D: -
J: TRBJ1-3
V: TRBV2
DNA: TGTGCCGTACAAGAGACTGGAAACACCATATATTTT
CDR3: CAVQETGNTIYF

size: -
D: TRBD2
J: TRBJ2-7
V: TRBV6-1
DNA: TGTGCCAGCAGTGAAGGCGCGGGAGCTCTCTCCTACGAGCAGTACTTC
CDR3: CASSEGAGALSYEQYF

size: -
D: -
J: TRBJ2-1
V: TRBV27
DNA: TGTGCCAGCAGTCCGCACTGGAGGGGCGGGAACAATGAGCAGTTCTTC
CDR3: CASSPHWRGGNNEQFF

size: -
D: -
J: TRBJ1-3
V: TRBV28
DNA: TGTGCCAGCAGGGGGGGTCTTTCCGGAAACACCATATATTTT
CDR3: CASRGGLSGNTIYF

size: -
D: -
J: TRBJ2-6
V: TRBV6-5
DNA: TGTGCCAGCAGTTACTATCCCTTTGGGGCCAACGTCCTGACTTTC
CDR3: CASSYYPFGANVLTF

size: -
D: TRBD1
J: TRBJ1-1
V: TRBV7-9
DNA: TGTGCCAGCAGCTTTACAGGGGTGAACACTGAAGCTTTCTTT
CDR3: CASSFTGVNTEAFF